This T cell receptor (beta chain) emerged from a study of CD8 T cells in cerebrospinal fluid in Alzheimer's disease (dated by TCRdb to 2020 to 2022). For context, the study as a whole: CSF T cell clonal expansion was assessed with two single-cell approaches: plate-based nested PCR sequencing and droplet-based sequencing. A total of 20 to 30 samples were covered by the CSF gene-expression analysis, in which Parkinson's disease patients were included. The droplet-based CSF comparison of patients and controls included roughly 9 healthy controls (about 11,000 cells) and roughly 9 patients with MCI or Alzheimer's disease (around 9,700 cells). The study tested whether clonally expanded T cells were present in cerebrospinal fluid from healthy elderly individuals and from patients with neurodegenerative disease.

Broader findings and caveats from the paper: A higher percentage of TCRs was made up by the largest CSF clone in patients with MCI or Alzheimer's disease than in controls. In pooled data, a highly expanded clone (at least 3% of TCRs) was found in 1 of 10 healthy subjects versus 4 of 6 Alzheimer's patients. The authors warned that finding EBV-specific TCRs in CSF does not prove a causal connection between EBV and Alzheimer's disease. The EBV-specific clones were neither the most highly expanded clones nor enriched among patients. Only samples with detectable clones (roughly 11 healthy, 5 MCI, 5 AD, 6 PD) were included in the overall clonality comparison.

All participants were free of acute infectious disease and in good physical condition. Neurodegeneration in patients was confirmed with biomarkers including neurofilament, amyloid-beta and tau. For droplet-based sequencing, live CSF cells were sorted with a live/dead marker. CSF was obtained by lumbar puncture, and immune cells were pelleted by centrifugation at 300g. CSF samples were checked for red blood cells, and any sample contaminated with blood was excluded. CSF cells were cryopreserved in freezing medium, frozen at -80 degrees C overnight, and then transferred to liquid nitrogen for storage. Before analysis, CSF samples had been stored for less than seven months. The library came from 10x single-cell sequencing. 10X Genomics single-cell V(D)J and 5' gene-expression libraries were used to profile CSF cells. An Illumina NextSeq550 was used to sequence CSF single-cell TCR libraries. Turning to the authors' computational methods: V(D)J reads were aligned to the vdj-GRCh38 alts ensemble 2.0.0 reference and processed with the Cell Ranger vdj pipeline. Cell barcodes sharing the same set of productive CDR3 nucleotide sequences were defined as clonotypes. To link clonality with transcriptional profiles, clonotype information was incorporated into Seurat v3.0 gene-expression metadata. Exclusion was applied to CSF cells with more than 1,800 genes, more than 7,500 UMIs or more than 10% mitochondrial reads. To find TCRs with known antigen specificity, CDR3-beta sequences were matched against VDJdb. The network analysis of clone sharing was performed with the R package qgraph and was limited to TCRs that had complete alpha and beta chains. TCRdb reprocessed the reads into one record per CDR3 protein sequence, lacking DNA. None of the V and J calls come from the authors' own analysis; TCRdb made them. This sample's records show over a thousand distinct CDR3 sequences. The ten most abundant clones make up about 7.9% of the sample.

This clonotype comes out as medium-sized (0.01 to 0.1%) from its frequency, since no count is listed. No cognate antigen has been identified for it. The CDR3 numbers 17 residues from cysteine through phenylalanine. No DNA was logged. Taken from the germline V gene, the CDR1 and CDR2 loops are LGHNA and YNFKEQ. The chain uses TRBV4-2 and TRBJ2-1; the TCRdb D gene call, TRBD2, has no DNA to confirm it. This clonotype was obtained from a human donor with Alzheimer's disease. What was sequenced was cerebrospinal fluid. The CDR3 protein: CASSQDNAGGRLGEQFF.